The 5 T cell receptor beta chains in this list originate from one sample, sequenced in a study of OX40 agonist ivuxolimab in advanced cancers. TCRdb keeps only in-frame clones here, not all; method: immunoSEQ multiplex PCR. The sample shows 45,000 to 55,000 clones, roughly 84% of them seen only once. This specimen consisted of CD4+ or CD8+ T cells sorted from blood, obtained in a trial of the OX40 agonist ivuxolimab. The receptors derive from an adult with an advanced solid tumor such as melanoma, head and neck, liver or kidney cancer.

This chain connects TRBV7-9 to TRBJ2-3; D remains unclear. CDR1 and CDR2 (germline): SEHNR, FQNEAQ (reference sequence). The CDR3 sequence is 16 residues long. With 1 base removed from V and 6 bases from J, the gap between germline ends came to 17 bases. DNA of the CDR3: TGTGCCAGCAGCTTAGGAGCACGGCTGCATGAGGATACGCAGTATTTT. Amino acid sequence: CASSLGARLHEDTQYF.

The chain carries TRBV11-2 and TRBJ1-6; 9 bases are a match to TRBD1. CDR3 length: 17 residues. Germline-derived CDR1 and CDR2 are SGHAT and FQNNGV. V was clipped by 5 bases and J by 3 bases; unmatched bases: 8. CDR3 bases: TGTGCCAGCAGCCAAATGGGGACAGGGCGCTATAATTCACCCCTCCACTTT. The encoded protein is CASSQMGTGRYNSPLHF.

This clone has just a few counts. The chain recombines TRBV13 with TRBJ2-5, with 11 bases lining up with TRBD2. Germline V CDR1 and CDR2: PRHDT, FYEKMQ (reference sequence). The CDR3 spans 13 residues. Trimming removed 6 bases from V and 3 bases from J; junction bases left unmatched: 0. The CDR3: CASRLAGEETQYF. DNA for the CDR3: TGTGCCAGCAGACTAGCGGGAGAAGAGACCCAGTACTTC.

The J gene is TRBJ1-2, the V gene TRBV5-6; D possibly corresponds to TRBD1 (5 bases). V shed 0 bases and J shed 4 bases, with 16 bases lying between them. Germline V lookup: CDR1 SGHDT, CDR2 YYEEEE. The CDR3 sequence is 16 residues long. CDR3 amino acids: CASSLALGRESYGYTF. DNA for the CDR3: TGTGCCAGCAGCTTGGCCTTAGGCAGGGAGAGCTATGGCTACACCTTC.

The table lists this clone with a few counts. The chain couples TRBV6-1 to TRBJ1-2, with no clear D. Germline lookup yields CDR1 MNHNS and CDR2 SASEGT. Deletions cut 0 bases from V and 7 bases from J, with 3 bases between. There are 11 residues in the CDR3. CDR3 DNA: TGTGCCAGCAGTGAAGCGGCTGGCTACACCTTC. Translated, it gives CASSEAAGYTF.